These 27 T cell receptor beta chains share one sample of origin, sequenced in a study of T-cell reconstitution after alpha-beta-depleted transplantation in children. Unique molecular identifiers were incorporated when the TCRbeta library was constructed. TCRdb used MiXCR to reprocess the PCR reads, holding one entry per CDR3 protein. The sample carries just under 550,000 distinct CDR3 sequences, approximately 20% recorded once. Sequencing used PBMCs from the stem cell graft donor, obtained from the stem cell graft. Receptors were obtained from a human donor who donated a stem cell graft to a child with acute lymphoblastic leukemia.

J is TRBJ1-4 and V is TRBV24-1, with a possible D match to TRBD1 (5 bases). The germline gives CDR1 KGHDR, CDR2 SFDVKD. The CDR3 runs to 15 residues. Trimming stripped 4 bases from V and 4 bases from J, with 12 bases between. This chain's CDR3 is CATSDSDSNNEKLFF. In DNA form, the CDR3 reads TGTGCCACCAGTGACTCTGACAGCAATAATGAAAAACTGTTTTTT.

The J gene is TRBJ2-3, the V gene TRBV4-1; D perhaps matches TRBD2 (5 bases). Germline V gene sequence: CDR1 MGHRA, CDR2 YSYEKL. V was cut by 1 base and J by 6 bases, with 8 bases left in between. The CDR3 covers 13 residues. The CDR3 reads CASSQVRRDTQYF. DNA of the CDR3: TGCGCCAGCAGCCAAGTGCGGAGGGATACGCAGTATTTT.

This clonotype was found a few times. This rearrangement joins TRBV20-1 to TRBJ2-3; tentatively, D is TRBD2 (5 bases). V was clipped by 2 bases and J by 3 bases, with 24 bases between them. Germline V gene data show CDR1 as DFQATT and CDR2 as SNEGSKA (reference sequence). The CDR3 is 18 residues long. CDR3: CSARNWGEERPPTDTQYF. CDR3 DNA: TGCAGTGCTAGAAACTGGGGAGAGGAGCGGCCCCCGACAGATACGCAGTATTTT.

This clonotype has only a few counts. The rearrangement links TRBV5-1 to TRBJ2-7; 9 nucleotides match TRBD1. Germline trimming cut 4 bases from V and 2 bases from J; bases unmatched to any gene: 10. The germline gives CDR1 SGHRS, CDR2 YFSETQ. CDR3 length equals 16 residues. CDR3 nucleotides: TGCGCCAGCAGCGATCCACAGGGGGCGGTCCCCTACGAGCAGTACTTC. This translates into CASSDPQGAVPYEQYF.

The chain couples TRBV12-3 or TRBV12-4 to TRBJ1-2; 9 nucleotides line up with TRBD1. The CDR3 has 12 residues. Losses at the gene ends were 8 bases for V and 8 bases for J; bases not matched to a gene: 6. In nucleotides, the CDR3 is TGTGCCAGCGAAGGGACAGGGAAGGGCTACACCTTC. Its protein is CASEGTGKGYTF.

This clonotype was seen more than once but under ten times. The V and J genes are TRBV5-1 and TRBJ2-1, with no clear D. From germline, CDR1 is SGHRS and CDR2 YFSETQ. Trimming pared 2 bases from V and 6 bases from J, leaving 27 bases between. The CDR3 has 19 amino acids. The CDR3 sequence: CASSFTDLSTAAKPNEQFF. Written as DNA, the CDR3 is TGCGCCAGCAGCTTCACCGACCTCTCTACCGCTGCCAAACCCAATGAGCAGTTCTTC.

The V gene is TRBV29-1, the J gene TRBJ2-1; 11 bases map to TRBD2. CDR3 length: 14 residues. Germline V gene data show CDR1 as SQVTM and CDR2 as ANQGSEA. V was clipped by 7 bases and J by 7 bases; unmatched bases: 9. The CDR3 loop is CSDLSLAGGNEQFF. The CDR3, as DNA: TGCAGCGACTTATCCCTAGCGGGAGGAAATGAGCAGTTCTTC.

This clonotype came up a few times. The V and J genes are TRBV7-9 and TRBJ2-7; D might be TRBD2 (6 bases). Looked up from germline, CDR1 is SEHNR and CDR2 is FQNEAQ (reference sequence). The V end lost 1 base, the J end lost 5 bases, and 12 bases lay between the germline ends. This CDR3 has 14 amino acids. The CDR3 here is CASSLVGGEDEQYF. Here the CDR3 DNA reads TGTGCCAGCAGCTTAGTCGGTGGGGAGGACGAGCAGTACTTC.

This clonotype was detected only a few times. V gene TRBV7-9 combines with J gene TRBJ2-5; weak D call: TRBD1 (5 bases). Per the germline V gene, CDR1 is SEHNR and CDR2 is FQNEAQ (reference sequence). The V end lost 5 bases, the J end lost 4 bases, and 20 bases lay between the germline ends. The CDR3 extends over 16 amino acids. In nucleotides, the CDR3 is TGTGCCAGCAGCGCGATGGAAGTGTGGGGCCGAGAGACCCAGTACTTC. Protein: CASSAMEVWGRETQYF.

This rearrangement joins TRBV29-1 to TRBJ1-2, with no clear D. Trimming removed 4 bases from V and 4 bases from J, with 19 bases in between. The CDR3 is made up of 15 amino acids. The germline V gene has CDR1 SQVTM and CDR2 ANQGSEA. The CDR3 DNA reads as TGCAGCGTTGCCCCTATTTGGCTCCCCGTCTATGGCTACACCTTC. Encoded protein: CSVAPIWLPVYGYTF. The variable domain in full, with the rest retrieved from reference TRBV29-1 and TRBJ1-2, is SAVISQKPSRDICQRGTSLTIQCQVDSQVTMMFWYRQQPGQSLTLIATANQGSEATYESGFVIDKFPISRPNLTFSTLTVSNMSPEDSSIYLCSVAPIWLPVYGYTFGSGTRLTVV.

The V call is TRBV5-6, the J call TRBJ2-7, with D possibly TRBD2 on 6 matching bases. Trimming removed 2 bases from V and 4 bases from J, with 13 bases in between. The CDR3 runs to 14 residues. CDR1 is SGHDT and CDR2 is YYEEEE in the germline V gene. The CDR3 reads CASSFGAGRYEQYF. The CDR3 DNA reads TGTGCCAGCAGCTTCGGGGCAGGGAGGTACGAGCAGTACTTC.

The table lists this clonotype with a few counts. V gene TRBV4-1 combines with J gene TRBJ1-5; D gene ambiguous. Trimming removed 3 bases from V and 7 bases from J, with 16 bases in between. Per germline, CDR1 MGHRA and CDR2 YSYEKL. The CDR3 totals 15 residues. The DNA of the CDR3 is TGCGCCAGCAGCCAGTCGAGGTCGGGGAGCCAGCCCCAGCATTTT. Protein product: CASSQSRSGSQPQHF.

Only a few counts were recorded for this clonotype. V is TRBV2 and J is TRBJ1-2; D uncertain. Trimming pared 7 bases from V and 6 bases from J, leaving 12 bases between. This CDR3 spans 12 amino acids. The germline CDR1 and CDR2 sequences are SNHLY and FYNNEI. CDR3 DNA sequence: TGTGCCAGCAATTCGGTCAGGCATGGCTACACCTTC. As protein: CASNSVRHGYTF.

This clonotype turned up a few times. The gene calls are TRBV13 and TRBJ2-1; a weak D match, TRBD2 (5 bases). V lost 8 bases to trimming and J lost 1 base, with 15 bases between them. This CDR3 is built from 15 residues. CDR1 and CDR2 (germline): PRHDT, FYEKMQ (reference sequence). CDR3 sequence: CASAVGGHSYNEQFF. In DNA form, the CDR3 reads TGTGCCAGCGCAGTCGGCGGGCATTCCTACAATGAGCAGTTCTTC.

V usage is TRBV7-9 and J usage is TRBJ1-5, with TRBD1 identical over 12 bases. With V trimmed by 5 bases and J by 6 bases, 5 bases remained unmatched. The CDR3 spans 15 residues. Germline V gene lookup returns CDR1 SEHNR and CDR2 FQNEAQ (reference sequence). CDR3 sequence (DNA): TGTGCCAGCAGCGGGGGACAGGGGGCGCGTCAGCCCCAGCATTTT. Amino acids: CASSGGQGARQPQHF.

In this sample, this clonotype turned up a few times. One end of the junction varies from germline; a read error may be responsible. The rearrangement links TRBV9 to TRBJ1-1; D is unresolved. Per germline, CDR1 SGDLS and CDR2 YYNGEE. The CDR3 spans 13 residues. The CDR3 nucleotides are TGTGCCAGCAGCGTAGCGGGGAACCCTGAAGCTTTCTTT. Translated: CASSVAGNPEAFF.

The rearrangement joins TRBV5-1 to TRBJ2-1, with 7 positions matching TRBD2. This CDR3 has 17 residues. The germline V gene encodes CDR1 SGHRS and CDR2 YFSETQ. After removal of 0 bases from V and 0 bases from J, the junction contained 6 bases not matched to a gene. CDR3 nucleotide sequence: TGCGCCAGCAGCTTGGCCCTAGCGGTCAGCTCCTACAATGAGCAGTTCTTC. Protein product: CASSLALAVSSYNEQFF.

The CDR3 loop is CASSFTEDYEQYF. CDR3 DNA sequence: TGCGCCAGCAGCTTTACAGAAGACTACGAGCAGTACTTC. J is TRBJ2-7 and V is TRBV5-1; D gene ambiguous. The CDR3 length is 13 residues. The V gene's germline CDR1 is SGHRS and CDR2 YFSETQ. Trimming pared 2 bases from V and 3 bases from J, leaving 9 bases between.

This clonotype appeared a few times. The genes are TRBV5-1 and TRBJ2-3; D is perhaps TRBD1 (7 bases). The CDR3 loop spans 16 amino acids. Germline V CDR1 and CDR2: SGHRS, YFSETQ. V lost 3 bases and J 2 bases, leaving 16 bases between the germline ends. CDR3 in amino acids: CASSWGDSPYTDTQYF. CDR3 DNA sequence: TGCGCCAGCAGCTGGGGGGACAGTCCATACACAGATACGCAGTATTTT.

This clonotype appeared once. This chain uses TRBV9 with TRBJ2-1; 14 nucleotides agree with TRBD2. The CDR3 has 17 residues. V dropped 0 bases and J dropped 7; count of bases not matched to a gene: 6. Germline CDR1 reads SGDLS; CDR2 reads YYNGEE. The CDR3 loop is CASSVVGLAGGENEQFF. Written as DNA, the CDR3 is TGTGCCAGCAGCGTAGTAGGACTAGCGGGAGGTGAAAATGAGCAGTTCTTC. Full variable domain (rest looked up from reference TRBV9 and TRBJ2-1): DSGVTQTPKHLITATGQRVTLRCSPRSGDLSVYWYQQSLDQGLQFLIQYYNGEERAKGNILERFSAQQFPDLHSELNLSSLELGDSALYFCASSVVGLAGGENEQFFGPGTRLTVL.

This clonotype was seen a handful of times. The rearrangement links TRBV19 to TRBJ1-2, with unresolved D. Germline V gene data show CDR1 as LNHDA and CDR2 as SQIVND (reference sequence). This CDR3 is built from 15 residues. The V gene lost 7 bases and the J gene lost 6 bases, with 21 bases spanning the gap. CDR3 protein: CASKVMDSRVDGYTF. CDR3 coding DNA: TGTGCCAGTAAGGTTATGGACTCCAGAGTCGATGGCTACACCTTC.

This clonotype was recorded once. This rearrangement joins TRBV20-1 to TRBJ2-4; either TRBD1 or TRBD2 may supply D (6 bases each). Trimming took 1 base from V and 7 from J, leaving 11 bases between them. From germline, CDR1 is DFQATT and CDR2 SNEGSKA (reference sequence). CDR3 length: 13 amino acids. This CDR3 is CSARAGAQNIQYF. The DNA of the CDR3 is TGCAGTGCTAGAGCGGGGGCCCAGAACATTCAGTACTTC.

The V call is TRBV7-9, the J call TRBJ2-7; 9 bases fit TRBD1. With V trimmed by 5 bases and J by 2 bases, 7 bases remained unmatched. CDR3 length: 15 amino acids. Germline V lookup: CDR1 SEHNR, CDR2 FQNEAQ (reference sequence). CDR3 protein: CASSIGDRAAYEQYF. CDR3 nucleotides: TGTGCCAGCAGCATAGGGGACAGGGCGGCCTACGAGCAGTACTTC.

This clonotype was counted many times. V is TRBV3-1 and J is TRBJ2-1, with 8 bases identical to TRBD2. Germline CDR1 and CDR2: LGHDT and YNNKEL (reference sequence). V shed 8 bases and J 6 bases; nucleotides not matched to a gene: 18. The CDR3 runs 17 residues. CDR3 in amino acids: CASGGVQREMSGNEQFF. CDR3 DNA: TGTGCCAGCGGGGGGGTCCAGCGGGAGATGTCCGGCAATGAGCAGTTCTTC.

This clonotype was seen a handful of times. The rearrangement uses TRBV15 and TRBJ1-2; possible D gene TRBD1, 5 bases. V was shortened by 3 bases and J by 4 bases, with 18 bases between the two germline ends. Germline CDR1 reads LNHNV; CDR2 reads YYDKDF (reference sequence). This CDR3 has 16 amino acids. As DNA, the CDR3 is TGTGCCACCAGCAGGGGGGGGACGGGCAGAACCTATGGCTACACCTTC. It encodes CATSRGGTGRTYGYTF.

The chain recombines TRBV27 with TRBJ1-2; weak D call: TRBD1 (6 bases). The germline CDR1 and CDR2 sequences are MNHEY and SMNVEV (reference sequence). This CDR3 contains 14 residues. The V gene lost 6 bases and the J gene lost 3 bases, with 14 bases spanning the gap. The DNA for the CDR3 is TGTGCCAGCAGAAGGATAGGGGGTCACTATGGCTACACCTTC. This sequence encodes CASRRIGGHYGYTF.

This clonotype has ten or more counts. The gene calls are TRBV5-1 and TRBJ1-5; D gene uncertain. Trimming shortened V by 0 bases and J by 6 bases, and 7 bases separated the two germline ends. Germline loops: CDR1 SGHRS, CDR2 YFSETQ. This CDR3 has 13 residues. The DNA for the CDR3 is TGCGCCAGCAGCTTGGATTTGGGTCAGCCCCAGCATTTT. It specifies CASSLDLGQPQHF.